This passage covers 31 T cell receptor beta chains from one sample sequenced in a study of patients and donors after allogeneic stem cell transplantation. TCRdb reprocessed the RT-PCR reads via MiXCR and lists one record per CDR3 protein. The sample yields around 200,000 distinct CDR3 sequences, around 41% seen once. The specimen was blood, either unsorted or a sorted T cell fraction (not recorded which). Receptors were obtained from a human donor who was either an allogeneic HSCT recipient or a stem cell or donor lymphocyte infusion donor (not recorded which). It is not recorded whose cells these are; they may come from a transplant donor.

The V call is TRBV7-2, the J call TRBJ1-1; D is unresolved. Trimming took off 4 bases at V and 9 bases at J, with 12 bases between the two ends. Germline loops: CDR1 SGHTA, CDR2 FQGNSA. This CDR3 spans 12 amino acids. The CDR3 bases are TGTGCCAGCAGCTCCTGGACGCGCCAAGCTTTCTTT. Protein sequence: CASSSWTRQAFF.

This clonotype was observed a few times. J is TRBJ1-1 and V is TRBV15; D is uncertain. V lost 0 bases and J 6 bases, leaving 8 bases between the germline ends. CDR3 length: 13 residues. CDR1 and CDR2 from the germline V gene are LNHNV and YYDKDF (reference sequence). CDR3 amino acids: CATSRDETPEAFF. Here the CDR3 DNA reads TGTGCCACCAGCAGAGATGAGACGCCTGAAGCTTTCTTT.

This clonotype showed up just a few times. The CDR3 here is CASSENKNSPLHF. The CDR3 nucleotides are TGCGCCAGCAGTGAGAACAAAAATTCACCCCTCCACTTT. The J gene is TRBJ1-6, the V gene TRBV10-1; D is unresolved. Trimming took 2 bases from V and 7 from J, leaving 6 bases between them. Germline loops: CDR1 WNHNN, CDR2 SYGVQD (reference sequence). This CDR3 comprises 13 residues.

Remarks on this clonotype: A junction boundary mismatches the germline segment, possibly from a read error. This rearrangement joins TRBV7-2 to TRBJ2-3, with 9 bases matching TRBD2. The CDR3 is 15 residues long. Germline loops: CDR1 SGHTA, CDR2 FQGNSA. CDR3 nucleotides: TGTGCCGGCAGCTTGCTAGCGGGGTACACAGATACGCAGTATTTT. Its translation: CAGSLLAGYTDTQYF.

This clonotype was counted only a few times. The V gene is TRBV4-3, the J gene TRBJ1-3, with D tentatively TRBD1 (5 bases). CDR3 length: 12 amino acids. V lost 0 bases and J 12 bases, leaving 9 bases between the germline ends. CDR1 and CDR2 (germline): LGHNA, YSLEER. CDR3 in DNA: TGCGCCAGCAGCCAAGACAGGGCAATCATATATTTT. It is translated as CASSQDRAIIYF.

This clonotype was seen a handful of times. The V call is TRBV4-2, the J call TRBJ1-5, with TRBD1 identical over 9 bases. Germline values: CDR1 LGHNA, CDR2 YNFKEQ. Trimming at V came to 2 bases and at J to 5 bases, leaving 7 bases not matched to a gene. The CDR3 has 16 residues. CDR3 sequence: CASSQIQGAIDQPQHF. The DNA of the CDR3 is TGTGCCAGCAGCCAAATACAGGGGGCGATCGATCAGCCCCAGCATTTT.

The V call is TRBV6-1, the J call TRBJ2-1; 7 bases match TRBD1. This CDR3 is 13 amino acids long. The V segment lost 5 bases and the J segment 6 bases; nucleotides outside the gene matches: 4. The V gene's germline CDR1 is MNHNS and CDR2 SASEGT. CDR3 protein: CASSRGQPNEQFF. The CDR3 nucleotides are TGTGCCAGCAGTAGGGGACAGCCCAATGAGCAGTTCTTC.

Notes on this clonotype: The junction shows a germline mismatch at one end, possibly a read error. The chain links TRBV20-1 to TRBJ1-2; perhaps TRBD1 as D (5 bases). CDR1 and CDR2 (germline): DFQATT, SNEGSKA (reference sequence). There are 11 residues in the CDR3. CDR3 nucleotide sequence: TGCAGTGCCAGAGGGGCTTGGGGCTACACCTTC. As protein: CSARGAWGYTF.

The CDR3, as DNA: TGTGCCAGCAGTGAAGTTGGCAGTCGATACGAGCAGTACTTC. Amino acid sequence: CASSEVGSRYEQYF. The chain carries TRBV25-1 and TRBJ2-7; D is ambiguous. The CDR3 has 14 amino acids. Per the germline V gene, CDR1 is MGHDK and CDR2 is SYGVNS. V was clipped by 2 bases and J by 4 bases, with 12 bases between them.

This clonotype was detected only a few times. Here the CDR3 reads CASSCLGINTEAFF. Written as DNA, the CDR3 is TGTGCCAGCAGTTGTTTGGGGATCAACACTGAAGCTTTCTTT. The rearrangement uses TRBV12-3 or TRBV12-4 and TRBJ1-1; D not resolved. This CDR3 contains 14 residues. V was trimmed by 4 bases and J by 2 bases, leaving 11 bases between them.

This clonotype was picked up a small number of times. The genes are TRBV3-1 and TRBJ1-5; D gene ambiguous. Trimming took 1 base from V and 1 from J, leaving 5 bases between them. This CDR3 contains 14 residues. The V gene's germline CDR1 is LGHDT and CDR2 YNNKEL (reference sequence). The CDR3 DNA sequence: TGTGCCAGCAGCCAAGGACGGAGCAATCAGCCCCAGCATTTT. This sequence encodes CASSQGRSNQPQHF.

The rearrangement joins TRBV18 to TRBJ2-1; 8 bases are a match to TRBD2. CDR3 length equals 14 residues. From germline, CDR1 is KGHSH and CDR2 LQKENI. V was clipped by 6 bases and J by 5 bases; unmatched bases: 6. CDR3 loop: CASSRAGVDNEQFF. The CDR3 nucleotides read TGTGCCAGCTCGAGAGCGGGGGTCGACAATGAGCAGTTCTTC.

The chain has TRBV7-3 and TRBJ2-2, with D uncertain. The germline gives CDR1 SGHTA, CDR2 FQGTGA. The CDR3 runs to 16 residues. Trimming cost V 1 base and J 1 base, with 10 bases left between them. CDR3 sequence reads: CASSLNSGRNTGELFF. The CDR3 nucleotides read TGTGCCAGCAGCTTAAACTCAGGCCGGAACACCGGGGAGCTGTTTTTT.

The chain is built from TRBV10-3 and TRBJ2-7; D is ambiguous. This CDR3 is built from 12 residues. Germline V gives CDR1 ENHRY, CDR2 SYGVKD. V lost 8 bases and J lost 1, with 9 bases in between. The CDR3: CAIGAESYEQYF. CDR3 nucleotides: TGTGCCATCGGCGCGGAATCCTACGAGCAGTACTTC.

This clonotype was seen only a few times. V is TRBV6-2 or TRBV6-3 and J is TRBJ2-7; a possible D gene is TRBD1 (5 bases). V dropped 6 bases and J dropped 6 bases, with 15 bases sitting between them. The CDR3 spans 13 residues. Germline lookup yields CDR1 MNHEY and CDR2 SVGEGT. Here the CDR3 DNA reads TGTGCCAGCAGACGCGACAGTCTCGGCGAGCAGTACTTC. It is translated as CASRRDSLGEQYF.

V usage is TRBV5-1 and J usage is TRBJ1-2; weak D call: TRBD1 (6 bases). Per the germline V gene, CDR1 is SGHRS and CDR2 is YFSETQ. The CDR3 loop spans 14 amino acids. V was clipped by 0 bases and J by 6 bases, with 12 bases between them. The CDR3 DNA is TGCGCCAGCAGCTTGGATGGTCAGGGGAATGGCTACACCTTC. This gives the protein CASSLDGQGNGYTF.

This clonotype was observed at least ten times. V is TRBV12-3 or TRBV12-4 and J is TRBJ1-3; no definite D call. This CDR3 comprises 15 residues. The ends were cut back, 6 bases at V and 0 bases at J, with 12 bases in the middle. The CDR3 nucleotides read TGTGCCAGCAGCCCTACACCTCACTCTGGAAACACCATATATTTT. Its translation: CASSPTPHSGNTIYF.

DNA for the CDR3: TGCAGTGCTAGAACCCCGGGGGGAAATTCACCCCTCCACTTT. Translation: CSARTPGGNSPLHF. The rearrangement joins TRBV20-1 to TRBJ1-6, with a possible D match to TRBD1 (5 bases). This CDR3 is 14 amino acids long. Germline loops: CDR1 DFQATT, CDR2 SNEGSKA (reference sequence). V lost 2 bases, J lost 7 bases, and 12 bases lay in between.

This clonotype was picked up a small number of times. The V gene is TRBV18, the J gene TRBJ1-1, with D possibly matching TRBD1 (6 bases). CDR1 and CDR2 (germline): KGHSH, LQKENI. Trimming cost V 0 bases and J 7 bases, with 15 bases left between them. The CDR3 contains 15 residues. The CDR3 loop is CASSPPSTGYLEAFF. DNA for the CDR3: TGTGCCAGCTCACCACCGAGCACAGGGTATCTTGAAGCTTTCTTT.

The chain links TRBV5-6 to TRBJ2-1; TRBD2 is a possible D gene (5 bases). Germline V CDR1 and CDR2: SGHDT, YYEEEE. The germline V and J ends were trimmed by 4 bases and 7 bases, with 9 bases remaining between them. The CDR3 is 12 amino acids. For the CDR3, the DNA is TGTGCCAGCAGCCGCCGGGGAAATGAGCAGTTCTTC. Amino acids: CASSRRGNEQFF.

This chain uses TRBV11-2 with TRBJ2-2; D is perhaps TRBD1 (7 bases). The CDR3 covers 16 residues. The ends were cut back, 5 bases at V and 3 bases at J, with 16 bases in the middle. The germline gives CDR1 SGHAT, CDR2 FQNNGV. The CDR3 sequence: CASSALGGQYTGELFF. In nucleotides, the CDR3 is TGTGCCAGCAGCGCCTTGGGGGGACAGTACACCGGGGAGCTGTTTTTT.

Only a few counts were recorded for this clonotype. J is TRBJ2-7 and V is TRBV6-6, with D possibly TRBD2 on 6 matching bases. This CDR3 is 14 amino acids long. Looked up from germline, CDR1 is MNHNY and CDR2 is SVGAGI (reference sequence). V dropped 6 bases and J dropped 3 bases, with 15 bases sitting between them. The CDR3 region is CASSLGGLSYEQYF. The CDR3 nucleotides read TGTGCCAGCAGCCTGGGAGGTTTAAGCTACGAGCAGTACTTC.

J is TRBJ2-7 and V is TRBV5-8, with TRBD1 matching over 8 bases. With 4 bases clipped from V and 3 bases from J, the junction kept 6 bases outside the gene matches. CDR1 and CDR2 (germline): SGHTS, YDEGEE. This CDR3 is built from 14 residues. CDR3 DNA: TGTGCCAGCAGCCCGGACAGGGTCCTCTACGAGCAGTACTTC. Translating gives CASSPDRVLYEQYF.

V and J are TRBV30 and TRBJ2-5; D remains ambiguous. Germline-derived CDR1 and CDR2 are GTSNPN and SVGIG (reference sequence). The V gene lost 2 bases and the J gene lost 6 bases, with 4 bases spanning the gap. The CDR3 sequence is 10 residues long. CDR3: CAWSKKTQYF. CDR3 bases: TGTGCCTGGAGTAAGAAGACCCAGTACTTC.

Only a few counts were recorded for this clonotype. DNA of the CDR3: TGTGCCAGCAGTTTCGGACAGTTCTATGGCTACACCTTC. Residues: CASSFGQFYGYTF. The chain has TRBV6-5 and TRBJ1-2; TRBD1 is a possible D gene (6 bases). V lost 4 bases, J lost 4 bases, and 10 bases lay in between. The CDR3 spans 13 residues. Germline CDR1 and CDR2: MNHEY and SVGAGI.

This chain connects TRBV20-1 to TRBJ2-1; unclear D gene. CDR3 length: 15 residues. Germline lookup yields CDR1 DFQATT and CDR2 SNEGSKA (reference sequence). V was cut by 5 bases and J by 7 bases, with 21 bases left in between. This CDR3 is CSAPFGQVTGNEQFF. The CDR3 nucleotides read TGCAGTGCTCCCTTCGGGCAGGTGACGGGTAATGAGCAGTTCTTC.

This chain connects TRBV7-6 to TRBJ2-1; D may be TRBD2 (6 bases). Germline CDR1 reads SGHVS; CDR2 reads FNYEAQ. The CDR3 is 14 amino acids. Trimming pared 7 bases from V and 10 bases from J, leaving 20 bases between. In DNA form, the CDR3 reads TGTGCCAGCACCGGTCGGGACTCCCAATGGGAGCAGTTCTTC. This translates into CASTGRDSQWEQFF.

This clonotype was seen a handful of times. V is TRBV20-1 and J is TRBJ1-6; TRBD1 might be the D (5 bases). This CDR3 has 14 residues. The V gene's germline CDR1 is DFQATT and CDR2 SNEGSKA (reference sequence). Trimming left V 6 bases short and J 0 bases short, with 9 bases between. In DNA form, the CDR3 reads TGCAGTGCGACAGCGAGCTCCTATAATTCACCCCTCCACTTT. This codes for CSATASSYNSPLHF.

The chain is built from TRBV5-1 and TRBJ2-7; tentatively, D is TRBD2 (6 bases). The CDR3 spans 14 residues. Trimming removed 5 bases at V and 0 bases at J, with 12 bases between. Germline CDR1 reads SGHRS; CDR2 reads YFSETQ. The CDR3 here is CASRKVDYSYEQYF. In DNA form, the CDR3 reads TGCGCCAGCAGGAAAGTGGACTACTCCTACGAGCAGTACTTC.

This clonotype was counted between two and nine times. This chain joins TRBV4-1 and TRBJ1-2, with D perhaps matching TRBD1 (5 bases). Germline V lookup: CDR1 MGHRA, CDR2 YSYEKL. V lost 1 base and J lost 8, with 14 bases in between. CDR3 length equals 14 residues. Here the CDR3 reads CASSQVPEGSGYTF. The CDR3 region has the DNA TGCGCCAGCAGCCAAGTCCCTGAGGGGAGCGGCTACACCTTC.

This chain joins TRBV6-1 and TRBJ2-1; the D call may be TRBD1 or TRBD2 (6 bases each). Germline V CDR1 and CDR2: MNHNS, SASEGT. The CDR3 is made up of 12 amino acids. The V end was cut by 4 bases, the J end by 10 bases, with 11 bases between. The chain's CDR3 is CASSGRGKEQFF. DNA of the CDR3: TGTGCCAGCAGTGGGAGGGGGAAAGAGCAGTTCTTC.